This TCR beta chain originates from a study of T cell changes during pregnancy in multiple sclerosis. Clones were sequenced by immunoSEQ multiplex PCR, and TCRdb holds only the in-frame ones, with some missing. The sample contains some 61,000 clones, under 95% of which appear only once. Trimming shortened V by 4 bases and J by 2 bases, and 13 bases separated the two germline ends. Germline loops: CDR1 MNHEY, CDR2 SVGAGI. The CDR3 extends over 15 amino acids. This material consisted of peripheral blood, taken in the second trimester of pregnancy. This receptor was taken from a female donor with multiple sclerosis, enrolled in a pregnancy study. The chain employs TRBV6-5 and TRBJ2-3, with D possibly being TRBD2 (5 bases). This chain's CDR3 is CASSLDGSPTDTQYF. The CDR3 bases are TGTGCCAGCAGTTTAGATGGGAGTCCCACAGATACGCAGTATTTT.